This TCR beta chain was found in a study of blood T cell repertoires in COVID-19. At the level of the study: The study drew acute and convalescent COVID-19 samples from the United States, Italy and Spain. T cells, B-cell-depleted T cells, or PBMCs supplied cDNA or gDNA.

V shed 3 bases and J 7 bases; nucleotides not matched to a gene: 9. Germline CDR1 and CDR2: SGHTA and FQGNSA. The CDR3 spans 15 residues. Source study methods: Reference gene primer amplification gave nucleated cell count estimates. Profiled with immunoSEQ multiplex PCR; TCRdb holds only in-frame clones, not every one. V, J and clone size were drawn from that table, and D and trimming were deduced from the DNA. The sample shows under 150,000 clones, around 83% of them seen only once. The chain recombines TRBV7-2 with TRBJ2-1; 7 nucleotides line up with TRBD1. The sample comprised peripheral blood. The source of this sequence is a human donor in a cohort sampled during active COVID-19. The CDR3 reads CASSLGQRQTNEQFF. CDR3 nucleotide sequence: TGTGCCAGCAGCTTGGGACAGCGGCAGACTAATGAGCAGTTCTTC. Full variable domain (missing parts from reference TRBV7-2 and TRBJ2-1): GAGVSQSPSNKVTEKGKDVELRCDPISGHTALYWYRQSLGQGLEFLIYFQGNSAPDKSGLPSDRFSAERTGGSVSTLTIQRTQQEDSAVYLCASSLGQRQTNEQFFGPGTRLTVL.